The 18 T cell receptor beta chains below all came from one sample that was sequenced in a study of cytomegalovirus exposure and HLA in healthy donors. Researchers ran the PCR with 60 Vbeta and 13 Jbeta primers. TCRdb's copy holds only in-frame clones and misses some; the assay was immunoSEQ multiplex PCR. Among about 110,000 clones listed, approximately 58% were seen once. Material for sequencing was PBMCs. Receptors were obtained from a woman aged 25 to 39 in good health and CMV-seronegative.

J is TRBJ2-3 and V is TRBV9; TRBD2 agrees at 8 bases. The V and J ends lost 6 bases and 2 bases, in that order; junction bases with no gene match: 14. CDR3 size: 17 residues. CDR1 and CDR2 (germline): SGDLS, YYNGEE. This CDR3 is CASTRGGTRPFTDTQYF. As DNA, the CDR3 is TGTGCCAGCACACGGGGGGGTACTAGGCCCTTCACAGATACGCAGTATTTT.

The rearrangement uses TRBV28 and TRBJ2-5, with 7 bases lining up with TRBD1. The CDR3 length is 13 residues. In germline, CDR1 is MDHEN, CDR2 SYDVKM. With V trimmed by 2 bases and J by 4 bases, 1 base remained unmatched. Here the CDR3 reads CASSLGTAETQYF. The CDR3 DNA sequence: TGTGCCAGCAGTTTAGGGACAGCAGAGACCCAGTACTTC.

The chain links TRBV2 to TRBJ1-6, with 8 bases aligning to TRBD1. The CDR3 contains 16 residues. V gave up 6 bases and J gave up 0 bases; unmatched junction bases: 4. Germline loops: CDR1 SNHLY, CDR2 FYNNEI. Here the CDR3 reads CASRGQDFSYNSPLHF. CDR3 bases: TGTGCCAGCAGGGGACAGGATTTCTCCTATAATTCACCCCTCCACTTT.

The V gene is TRBV27, the J gene TRBJ2-7; weak D call: TRBD2 (5 bases). The CDR3 sequence is 15 residues long. Germline V CDR1 and CDR2: MNHEY, SMNVEV (reference sequence). Between the trimmed V and J ends, which lost 0 bases and 2 bases, there was a span of 11 bases. CDR3 DNA sequence: TGTGCCAGCAGTTTATCGTTGGGAGCACCCTACGAGCAGTACTTC. The encoded protein is CASSLSLGAPYEQYF.

This clone occurred a few times. The V and J genes are TRBV11-3 and TRBJ2-5; D unclear. The germline V and J ends were trimmed by 1 base and 2 bases, with 5 bases remaining between them. The CDR3 runs 13 residues. The germline V gene encodes CDR1 SGHNT and CDR2 YENEEA. The CDR3 nucleotides read TGTGCCAGCAGCTTAGCTCAGCAAGAGACCCAGTACTTC. Amino acids: CASSLAQQETQYF.

This chain connects TRBV13 to TRBJ2-7, with 9 bases identical to TRBD1. The germline gives CDR1 PRHDT, CDR2 FYEKMQ (reference sequence). The V segment lost 5 bases and the J segment 5 bases; nucleotides outside the gene matches: 10. CDR3 length: 15 amino acids. DNA of the CDR3: TGTGCCAGCAGCCTTAAAGGACAGGGGAGCCACGAGCAGTACTTC. Translating it yields CASSLKGQGSHEQYF.

The CDR3 protein is CASKSLAGYNEQFF. CDR3 bases: TGTGCCAGCAAATCACTAGCGGGCTACAATGAGCAGTTCTTC. This chain uses TRBV7-2 with TRBJ2-1, with 9 bases aligning to TRBD2. Germline CDR1 is SGHTA and CDR2 is FQGNSA. The V and J ends lost 7 bases and 3 bases, in that order; junction bases with no gene match: 4. This CDR3 is 14 amino acids long.

The chain employs TRBV30 and TRBJ2-7; 9 nucleotides match TRBD1. V shed 4 bases and J 5 bases; nucleotides not matched to a gene: 6. Germline loops: CDR1 GTSNPN, CDR2 SVGIG (reference sequence). The CDR3 length is 13 residues. The chain's CDR3 is CAWTGDREHEQYF. In DNA form, the CDR3 reads TGTGCCTGGACGGGGGACAGGGAACACGAGCAGTACTTC.

This chain links TRBV5-6 with TRBJ2-1, with TRBD2 identical over 8 bases. The CDR3 has 17 amino acids. CDR1 SGHDT and CDR2 YYEEEE come from the germline V gene. With V trimmed by 0 bases and J by 2 bases, 7 bases remained unmatched. CDR3 nucleotide sequence: TGTGCCAGCAGCTTGGAAGGGGGACTAGGCCCCTACAATGAGCAGTTCTTC. Its translation: CASSLEGGLGPYNEQFF.

This clone was seen a single time. V gene TRBV9 combines with J gene TRBJ2-1; D is possibly TRBD1 (6 bases). There are 13 residues in the CDR3. Germline V lookup: CDR1 SGDLS, CDR2 YYNGEE. Trimming shortened V by 1 base and J by 8 bases, and 10 bases separated the two germline ends. The CDR3 DNA sequence: TGTGCCAGCAGCGTAAGGGCAGGGGATGAGCAGTTCTTC. This translates into CASSVRAGDEQFF.

The chain couples TRBV6-6 to TRBJ2-3; TRBD2 matches 8 bases. V gave up 6 bases and J gave up 3 bases; unmatched junction bases: 8. Germline lookup yields CDR1 MNHNY and CDR2 SVGAGI (reference sequence). The CDR3 totals 15 residues. CDR3 DNA sequence: TGTGCCAGCAGCGCGATCGGGAGGGCTACAGATACGCAGTATTTT. This codes for CASSAIGRATDTQYF.

V gene TRBV7-9 combines with J gene TRBJ1-1; weak D call: TRBD1 (5 bases). This CDR3 is 14 amino acids long. Germline CDR1 is SEHNR and CDR2 is FQNEAQ (reference sequence). Trimming removed 2 bases at V and 4 bases at J, with 11 bases between. DNA of the CDR3: TGTGCCAGCAGCTTAATCCCGCAGGGCACTGAAGCTTTCTTT. Translated: CASSLIPQGTEAFF.

The chain is built from TRBV5-1 and TRBJ2-1, with a tentative D call TRBD1 (5 bases). The germline V gene encodes CDR1 SGHRS and CDR2 YFSETQ. CDR3 length: 13 amino acids. V was shortened by 2 bases and J by 6 bases, with 9 bases between the two germline ends. CDR3 in amino acids: CASSLTGVNEQFF. In nucleotides, the CDR3 is TGCGCCAGCAGCTTAACAGGTGTCAATGAGCAGTTCTTC.

The J gene is TRBJ2-3, the V gene TRBV5-1; the D gene is possibly TRBD2 (5 bases). Trimming took off 2 bases at V and 0 bases at J, with 10 bases between the two ends. CDR3 length equals 15 residues. Per germline, CDR1 SGHRS and CDR2 YFSETQ. Here the CDR3 DNA reads TGCGCCAGCAGCTTCGGTGGCGGGAGCACAGATACGCAGTATTTT. Translated, it gives CASSFGGGSTDTQYF.

This chain links TRBV13 with TRBJ2-1, with 12 bases lining up with TRBD2. Per germline, CDR1 PRHDT and CDR2 FYEKMQ (reference sequence). J gave up 6 bases and V 5 bases, and 17 bases lay outside the gene matches. The CDR3 loop spans 19 amino acids. The CDR3 spells CASSLGLAGRPYSSNEQFF. DNA for the CDR3: TGTGCCAGCAGCCTGGGACTAGCGGGCAGACCCTACAGCAGCAATGAGCAGTTCTTC.

This clone has a single count. V and J are TRBV19 and TRBJ1-1; no clear D. Germline V gene data show CDR1 as LNHDA and CDR2 as SQIVND (reference sequence). V shed 6 bases and J shed 1 base, with 9 bases lying between them. The CDR3 runs to 13 residues. CDR3 DNA: TGTGCCAGTAGCCTTCACTGGAACACTGAAGCTTTCTTT. Encoded protein: CASSLHWNTEAFF. The complete variable domain, with remaining parts taken from reference TRBV19 and TRBJ1-1, reads DGGITQSPKYLFRKEGQNVTLSCEQNLNHDAMYWYRQDPGQGLRLIYYSQIVNDFQKGDIAEGYSVSREKKESFPLTVTSAQKNPTAFYLCASSLHWNTEAFFGQGTRLTVV.

This clone has just one count. V and J are TRBV6-1 and TRBJ2-5; possibly TRBD1 for D (6 bases). The CDR3 consists of 15 residues. The V gene lost 3 bases and the J gene lost 1 base, with 12 bases spanning the gap. Germline CDR1 is MNHNS and CDR2 is SASEGT. The CDR3 reads CASSDDWTVQETQYF. In DNA form, the CDR3 reads TGTGCCAGCAGTGACGACTGGACAGTCCAAGAGACCCAGTACTTC.

The rearrangement links TRBV2 to TRBJ2-6, with D unclear. The CDR3 contains 13 residues. The ends were cut back, 11 bases at V and 0 bases at J, with 8 bases in the middle. Looked up from germline, CDR1 is SNHLY and CDR2 is FYNNEI. In nucleotides, the CDR3 is TGTGCCTCCACCGGCTCTGGGGCCAACGTCCTGACTTTC. Its protein product is CASTGSGANVLTF.